The sample holds many counts of the clone carrying this TCR beta chain. The source of the sample is a study of T cells in Graves' hyperthyroidism and ophthalmopathy. Whole-study context: The blood sample was taken at first diagnosis, before treatment began.

RNA transcripts yielded amplified TCR beta CDR3 regions. HTBI primers drove first-round RT-PCR of the TCR CDR3. TCRdb re-called the multiplex PCR reads through MiXCR, storing one row per CDR3 protein. The data hold about 520,000 distinct CDR3 sequences, with around a quarter observed a single time. V was clipped by 5 bases and J by 2 bases, with 18 bases between them. The length of the CDR3 is 15 residues. The germline V gene encodes CDR1 DFQATT and CDR2 SNEGSKA (reference sequence). The sample consisted of blood. This chain connects TRBV20-1 to TRBJ2-5; no clear D gene. The TCR originated in a woman in her twenties or thirties with Graves' ophthalmopathy. In DNA form, the CDR3 reads TGCAGTGCTGGGCCGGTAGAGCTAGTACAAGAGACCCAGTACTTC. Translated: CSAGPVELVQETQYF.